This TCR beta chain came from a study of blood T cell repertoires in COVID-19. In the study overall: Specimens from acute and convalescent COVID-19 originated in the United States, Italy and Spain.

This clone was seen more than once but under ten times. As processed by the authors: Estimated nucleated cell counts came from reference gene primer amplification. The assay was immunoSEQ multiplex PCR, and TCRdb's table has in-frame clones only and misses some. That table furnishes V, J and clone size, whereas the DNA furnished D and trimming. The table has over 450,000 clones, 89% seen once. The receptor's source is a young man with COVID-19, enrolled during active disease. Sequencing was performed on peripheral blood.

The CDR3: CASSWGGGWHSPLHF. The CDR3 region has the DNA TGTGCCAGCAGTTGGGGAGGGGGTTGGCATTCACCCCTCCACTTT. The chain links TRBV28 to TRBJ1-6, with D possibly TRBD1 on 6 matching bases. This CDR3 region has 15 residues. Germline V gives CDR1 MDHEN, CDR2 SYDVKM. V lost 4 bases, J lost 8 bases, and 15 bases lay in between.